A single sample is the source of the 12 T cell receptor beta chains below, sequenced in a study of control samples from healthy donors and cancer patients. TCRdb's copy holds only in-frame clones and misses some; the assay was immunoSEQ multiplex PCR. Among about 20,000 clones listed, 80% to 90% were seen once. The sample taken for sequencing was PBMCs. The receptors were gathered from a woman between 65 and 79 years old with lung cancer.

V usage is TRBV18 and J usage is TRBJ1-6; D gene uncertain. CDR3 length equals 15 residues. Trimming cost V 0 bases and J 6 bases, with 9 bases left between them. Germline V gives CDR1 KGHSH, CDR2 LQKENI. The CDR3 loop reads CASSPPPTANSPLHF. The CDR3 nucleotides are TGTGCCAGCTCACCACCCCCGACGGCTAATTCACCCCTCCACTTT.

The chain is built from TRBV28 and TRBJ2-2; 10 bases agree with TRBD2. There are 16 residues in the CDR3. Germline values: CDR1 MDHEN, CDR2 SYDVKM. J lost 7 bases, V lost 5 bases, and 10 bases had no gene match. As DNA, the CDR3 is TGTGCCAGCAGTCCACAGTCTAGCGGGAGAATCGGGGAGCTGTTTTTT. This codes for CASSPQSSGRIGELFF.

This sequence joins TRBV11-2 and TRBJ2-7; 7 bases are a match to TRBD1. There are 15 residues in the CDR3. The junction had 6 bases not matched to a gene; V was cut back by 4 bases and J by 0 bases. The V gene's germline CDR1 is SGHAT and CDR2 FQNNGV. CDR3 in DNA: TGTGCCAGCAGCTCTTGGGACAGAAGCTCCTACGAGCAGTACTTC. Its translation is CASSSWDRSSYEQYF.

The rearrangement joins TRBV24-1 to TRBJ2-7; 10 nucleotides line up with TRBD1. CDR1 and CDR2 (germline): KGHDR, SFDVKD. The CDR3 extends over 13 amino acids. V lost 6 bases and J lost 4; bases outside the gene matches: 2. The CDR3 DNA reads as TGTGCCACCAGTCCGGGACAGGGGTACGAGCAGTACTTC. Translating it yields CATSPGQGYEQYF.

This chain's CDR3 is CASSLAAIFPPEDTEAFF. DNA of the CDR3: TGCGCCAGCAGCTTGGCCGCAATCTTCCCCCCCGAGGATACTGAAGCTTTCTTT. V is TRBV5-1 and J is TRBJ1-1; D is unclear. V was shortened by 0 bases and J by 5 bases, with 23 bases between the two germline ends. Germline-derived CDR1 and CDR2 are SGHRS and YFSETQ. The CDR3 extends over 18 amino acids.

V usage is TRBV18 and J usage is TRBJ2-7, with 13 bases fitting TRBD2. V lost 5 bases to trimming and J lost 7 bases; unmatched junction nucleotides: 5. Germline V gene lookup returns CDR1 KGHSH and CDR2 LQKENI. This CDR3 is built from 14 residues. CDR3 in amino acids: CASSGLAGAEEQYF. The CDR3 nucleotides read TGTGCCAGCTCAGGACTAGCGGGAGCGGAAGAGCAGTACTTC.

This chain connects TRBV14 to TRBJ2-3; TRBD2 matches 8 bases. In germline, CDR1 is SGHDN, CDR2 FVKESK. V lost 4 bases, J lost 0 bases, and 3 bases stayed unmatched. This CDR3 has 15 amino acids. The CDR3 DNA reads TGTGCCAGCAGCCTTGTAGCGGGAAGCACAGATACGCAGTATTTT. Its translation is CASSLVAGSTDTQYF.

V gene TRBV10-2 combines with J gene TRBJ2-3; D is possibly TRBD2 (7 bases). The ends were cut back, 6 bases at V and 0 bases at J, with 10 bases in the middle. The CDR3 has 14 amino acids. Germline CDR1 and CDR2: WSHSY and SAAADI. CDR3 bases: TGCGCCAGCAGGGGGGGGCTGAGCACAGATACGCAGTATTTT. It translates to CASRGGLSTDTQYF.

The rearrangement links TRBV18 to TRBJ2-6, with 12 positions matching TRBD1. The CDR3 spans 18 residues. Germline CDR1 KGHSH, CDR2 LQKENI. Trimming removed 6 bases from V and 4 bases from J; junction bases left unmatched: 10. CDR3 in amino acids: CASSHLGQGAQGANVLTF. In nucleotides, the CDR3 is TGTGCCAGCTCCCACCTGGGACAGGGGGCGCAAGGGGCCAACGTCCTGACTTTC.

The CDR3 DNA reads as TGTGCCAGCTGGCCGGGACTAGGAAGCACAGATACGCAGTATTTT. It is translated as CASWPGLGSTDTQYF. The chain carries TRBV18 and TRBJ2-3, with 8 positions matching TRBD2. This CDR3 has 15 amino acids. Germline trimming cut 7 bases from V and 0 bases from J; bases unmatched to any gene: 6. The germline gives CDR1 KGHSH, CDR2 LQKENI.

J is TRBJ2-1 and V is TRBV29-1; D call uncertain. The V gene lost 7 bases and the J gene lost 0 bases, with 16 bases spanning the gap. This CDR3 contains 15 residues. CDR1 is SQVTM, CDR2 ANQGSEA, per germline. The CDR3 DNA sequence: TGCAGCGCCCTTTCTGCGTTAAGCTCCTACAATGAGCAGTTCTTC. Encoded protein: CSALSALSSYNEQFF.

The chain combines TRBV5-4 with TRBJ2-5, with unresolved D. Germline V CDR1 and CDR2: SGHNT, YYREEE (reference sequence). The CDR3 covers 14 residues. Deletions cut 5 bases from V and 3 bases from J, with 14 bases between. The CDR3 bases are TGTGCCAGCAGTCCCGGCGGCGGCGAAGAGACCCAGTACTTC. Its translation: CASSPGGGEETQYF.